This TCR beta chain was retrieved from a study of T cell responses to AZD1222 COVID-19 vaccine. Assay: immunoSEQ multiplex PCR; the TCRdb copy retains only in-frame clones and omits some. The table includes fewer than 300,000 clones, 93% detected once. As for this clone: Its antigen is currently unknown.

The CDR3 is 15 residues long. Per the germline V gene, CDR1 is SGHAT and CDR2 is FQNNGV. The V end lost 1 base, the J end lost 6 bases, and 16 bases lay between the germline ends. Study results and caveats: Repertoires were collected only later (after the peak T cell response had occurred). Baseline seropositives among AZD1222 recipients totaled only five or six. Across spike, vaccine-associated CD4 TCRs were found, dominant at 160-218 and 743-854. Spike-specific TCR breadth and depth both grew after two AZD1222 doses.

The clonotype originates from an adult in good health. The chain carries TRBV11-2 and TRBJ2-7; possibly TRBD2 for D (5 bases). Specimen: peripheral blood, collected on day 0 of AZD1222 vaccination. The DNA of the CDR3 is TGTGCCAGCAGCTTAGTAGGAGCGGAGTCGGGCGAGCAGTACTTC. Its translation is CASSLVGAESGEQYF.